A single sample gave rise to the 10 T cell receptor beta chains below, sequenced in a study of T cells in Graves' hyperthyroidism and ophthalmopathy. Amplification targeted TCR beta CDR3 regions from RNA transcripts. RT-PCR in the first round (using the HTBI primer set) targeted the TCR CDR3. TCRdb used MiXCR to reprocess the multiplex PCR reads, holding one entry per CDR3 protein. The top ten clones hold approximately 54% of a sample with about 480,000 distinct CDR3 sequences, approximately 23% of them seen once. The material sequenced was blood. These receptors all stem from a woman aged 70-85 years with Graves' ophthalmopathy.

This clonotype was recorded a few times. The CDR3 loop reads CASSQGQVTETQYF. CDR3 coding DNA: TGCGCCAGCAGCCAAGGACAGGTCACGGAGACCCAGTACTTC. The rearrangement uses TRBV4-1 and TRBJ2-5, with a tentative D call TRBD1 (6 bases). Deletions cut 1 base from V and 5 bases from J, with 11 bases between. This CDR3 region has 14 residues. Per germline, CDR1 MGHRA and CDR2 YSYEKL.

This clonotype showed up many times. This CDR3 is CASSSRLAVQETQYF. In DNA form, the CDR3 reads TGTGCCAGCAGCTCACGACTAGCGGTTCAAGAGACCCAGTACTTC. This chain links TRBV7-2 with TRBJ2-5, with 9 bases lining up with TRBD2. V dropped 4 bases and J dropped 2; count of bases not matched to a gene: 5. The germline V gene has CDR1 SGHTA and CDR2 FQGNSA. This CDR3 spans 15 amino acids. The full variable domain, completed using reference TRBV7-2 and TRBJ2-5, is GAGVSQSPSNKVTEKGKDVELRCDPISGHTALYWYRQSLGQGLEFLIYFQGNSAPDKSGLPSDRFSAERTGGSVSTLTIQRTQQEDSAVYLCASSSRLAVQETQYFGPGTRLLVL.

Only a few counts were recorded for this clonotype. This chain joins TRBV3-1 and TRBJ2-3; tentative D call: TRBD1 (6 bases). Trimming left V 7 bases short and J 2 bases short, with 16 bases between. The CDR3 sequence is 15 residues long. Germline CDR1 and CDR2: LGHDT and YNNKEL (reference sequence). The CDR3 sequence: CASTSGTSNTDTQYF. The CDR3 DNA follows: TGTGCCAGCACCTCCGGGACATCGAACACAGATACGCAGTATTTT.

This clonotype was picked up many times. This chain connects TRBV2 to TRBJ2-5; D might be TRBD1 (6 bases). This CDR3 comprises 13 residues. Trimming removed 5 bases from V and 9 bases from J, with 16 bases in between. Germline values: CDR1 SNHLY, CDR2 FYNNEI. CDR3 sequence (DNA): TGTGCCAGCAGTCCCGCAGGGGTGCTGGCCCAGTACTTC. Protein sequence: CASSPAGVLAQYF.

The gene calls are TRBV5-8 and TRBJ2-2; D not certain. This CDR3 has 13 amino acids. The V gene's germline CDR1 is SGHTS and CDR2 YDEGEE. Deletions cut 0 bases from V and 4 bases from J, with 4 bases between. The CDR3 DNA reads TGTGCCAGCAGCTTGGTGATCACCGGGGAGCTGTTTTTT. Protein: CASSLVITGELFF.

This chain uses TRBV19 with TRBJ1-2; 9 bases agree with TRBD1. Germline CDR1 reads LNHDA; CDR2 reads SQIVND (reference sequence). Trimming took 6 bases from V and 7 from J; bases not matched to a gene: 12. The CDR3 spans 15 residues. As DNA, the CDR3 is TGTGCCAGTAGCCCCCAACCCGGGACAGGGTCTGGCTACACCTTC. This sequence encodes CASSPQPGTGSGYTF.

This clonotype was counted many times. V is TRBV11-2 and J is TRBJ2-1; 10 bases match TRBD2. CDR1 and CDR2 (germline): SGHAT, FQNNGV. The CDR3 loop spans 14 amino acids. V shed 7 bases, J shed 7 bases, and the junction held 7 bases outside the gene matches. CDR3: CASKLAGGENEQFF. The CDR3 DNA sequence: TGTGCCAGCAAATTAGCGGGAGGTGAGAATGAGCAGTTCTTC.

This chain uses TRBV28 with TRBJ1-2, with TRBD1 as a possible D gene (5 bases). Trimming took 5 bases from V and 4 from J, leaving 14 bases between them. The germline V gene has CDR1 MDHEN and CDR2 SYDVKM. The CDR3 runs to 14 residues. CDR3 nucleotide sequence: TGTGCCAGCAGTGACAGATCCTCTCGCTATGGCTACACCTTC. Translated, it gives CASSDRSSRYGYTF.

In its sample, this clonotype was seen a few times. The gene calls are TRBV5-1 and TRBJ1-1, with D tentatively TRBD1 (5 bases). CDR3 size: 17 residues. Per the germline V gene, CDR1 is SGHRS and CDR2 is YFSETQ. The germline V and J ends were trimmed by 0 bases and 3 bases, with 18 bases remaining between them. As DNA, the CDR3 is TGCGCCAGCAGCTTGGAAACGGTGGTAGACAGTTACACTGAAGCTTTCTTT. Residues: CASSLETVVDSYTEAFF.

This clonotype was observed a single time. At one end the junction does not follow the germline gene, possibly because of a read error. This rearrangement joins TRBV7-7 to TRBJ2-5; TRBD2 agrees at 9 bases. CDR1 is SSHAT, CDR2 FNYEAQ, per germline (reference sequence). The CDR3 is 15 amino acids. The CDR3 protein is CASSRSSGVRETQYF. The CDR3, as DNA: TGTGCTAGCAGCCGGTCTAGCGGGGTGAGAGAGACCCAGTACTTC. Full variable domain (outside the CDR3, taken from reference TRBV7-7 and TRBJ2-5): GAGVSQSPRYKVTKRGQDVTLRCDPISSHATLYWYQQALGQGPEFLTYFNYEAQPDKSGLPSDRFSAERPEGSISTLTIQRTEQRDSAMYRCASSRSSGVRETQYFGPGTRLLVL.